What follows is one T cell receptor beta chain and its context. Its antigen has not been determined. No base quality information exists; no much larger clone differs at one position. This entry comes from a study of blood T cell repertoires in COVID-19 (dated by TCRdb to about 2020). With regard to the full study: Samples covering the acute and convalescent phases of COVID-19 were provided by collaborators in the United States, Italy and Spain. The prospective study material was composed of cDNA or gDNA derived from T cells, B-cell-depleted T cells, or PBMCs. The dataset comprised deeply sampled blood TCRbeta repertoires from subjects exposed to, actively infected with, or recovered from COVID-19. The repertoires were released in a freely available public database meant as a resource for research on the immune response to SARS-CoV-2. Samples came from the ongoing ImmuneRACE study (first 160 participants) plus 1,254 subjects from 6 global collaborators. Nearly every sample came with metadata listing a de-identified subject ID, COVID-19 status, age in years and sex. Where HLA class I and class II types were available, the types were taken from metadata supplied by the sample provider, not from assay-based typing.

The collaborating institutions used their own protocols to collect whole blood in K2EDTA tubes. For TCRbeta analysis, collaborators shipped samples in one of three forms: frozen whole blood, isolated PBMCs, or DNA extracted from either of those sample types. The CDR3, from cysteine to phenylalanine, totals 13 residues. Here the CDR3 DNA is all that survives: 39 bases in frame from base 1. According to the germline V gene, CDR1 reads LGHNA and CDR2 reads YNFKEQ. V and J lose 7 bases and 9 bases, and a span of 16 bases separates them. The investigation overall reported the following: How much clinical and demographic metadata was included differed by source and by participant, and the metadata was provided uncurated.

The immunoSEQ Assay, a bias-controlled multiplex PCR, was used to amplify TCRbeta CDR3 regions from genomic DNA. The study's own analysis went as follows. The number of nucleated cells in each sample was estimated by amplification of reference gene primers within the assay. Sequence reads were collapsed and filtered to measure the absolute abundance of every unique TCRbeta CDR3 rearrangement. Productive Simpson clonality was computed per sample as the square root of Simpson's diversity index over productive rearrangements. TCRdb carries this immuneACCESS record with in-frame sequences only. Its versions omit some clonotypes, under half of them owing to an unresolved V gene in the studies checked, with the rest unexplained. Clone size and the V and J calls come from that table; the DNA yielded D and trimming. The sample table shows over 200,000 clones, and around 75% are seen once. The top ten constitute 4% to 5.5% of the sample.

Sequenced input: peripheral blood. Recombination connected TRBV4-2 to TRBJ2-1; the D gene assignment is ambiguous. The origin of this receptor is a human donor in a cohort sampled during active COVID-19. CDR3 sequence: CASISENPGEQFF. The DNA sequence is as follows: TGTGCCAGCATCTCCGAGAATCCGGGTGAGCAGTTCTTC.